These 29 T cell receptor beta chains originate from one sample sequenced in a study of blood T cell repertoires in COVID-19. Method: immunoSEQ multiplex PCR; TCRdb's copy keeps in-frame clones and lacks some. The data show tens of thousands of clones, 80% to 95% seen once. The specimen was peripheral blood. Source of these receptors: a human donor in a cohort sampled during active COVID-19.

The rearrangement joins TRBV5-4 to TRBJ1-6; a possible D gene is TRBD1 (6 bases). CDR3 size: 16 residues. V gave up 4 bases and J gave up 5 bases, with 16 bases separating them. Germline CDR1 reads SGHNT; CDR2 reads YYREEE (reference sequence). The CDR3 region is CASSLTGGANNSPLHF. In nucleotides, the CDR3 is TGTGCCAGCAGCCTCACCGGGGGGGCAAATAATTCACCCCTCCACTTT.

This sequence joins TRBV28 and TRBJ1-4; 9 nucleotides align to TRBD1. Germline-derived CDR1 and CDR2 are MDHEN and SYDVKM. V shed 5 bases, J shed 8 bases, and the junction held 9 bases outside the gene matches. This CDR3 spans 15 amino acids. The CDR3 coding sequence is TGTGCCAGCAGTCGACCGGGACAGGGAGAAGAAAAACTGTTTTTT. Its protein is CASSRPGQGEEKLFF.

CDR3 nucleotide sequence: TGTGCCAGCAGCACTCACCGGACGGGGGGGAGTTTGGATGAGCAGTTCTTC. Its translation is CASSTHRTGGSLDEQFF. The rearrangement joins TRBV9 to TRBJ2-1; 8 positions agree with TRBD2. The CDR3 runs 17 residues. CDR1 is SGDLS and CDR2 is YYNGEE in the germline V gene. Trimming took 4 bases from V and 8 from J; bases not matched to a gene: 17.

The chain carries TRBV12-3 or TRBV12-4 and TRBJ1-2; D gene unclear. V was pared by 7 bases and J by 4 bases, with 13 bases between. This CDR3 is built from 13 residues. CDR3 amino acids: CASTYRQTYGYTF. DNA for the CDR3: TGTGCCAGCACCTATCGTCAAACCTATGGCTACACCTTC.

Only one count was recorded for this clone. The chain combines TRBV24-1 with TRBJ1-2; D might be TRBD1 (5 bases). This CDR3 contains 12 residues. CDR1 KGHDR and CDR2 SFDVKD come from the germline V gene. Deletions cut 4 bases from V and 10 bases from J, with 12 bases between. The CDR3 DNA is TGTGCCACCAGTGAGTCGGGGGGGGACTACACCTTC. As protein: CATSESGGDYTF.

This chain links TRBV6-2 or TRBV6-3 with TRBJ2-5, with 7 positions matching TRBD1. Per germline, CDR1 MNHEY and CDR2 SVGEGT. This CDR3 comprises 15 residues. The V segment lost 4 bases and the J segment 2 bases; nucleotides outside the gene matches: 7. The CDR3 DNA sequence: TGTGCCAGCAGTTGGGGGACAGTCCCACAAGAGACCCAGTACTTC. Its translation: CASSWGTVPQETQYF.

Written as DNA, the CDR3 is TGTGCCAGCAGCAACATACAGGACAATCAGCCCCAGCATTTT. Translating it yields CASSNIQDNQPQHF. The gene calls are TRBV7-2 and TRBJ1-5; D perhaps matches TRBD1 (5 bases). Germline V CDR1 and CDR2: SGHTA, FQGNSA. The length of the CDR3 is 14 residues. Deletions cut 5 bases from V and 3 bases from J, with 11 bases between.

The chain combines TRBV5-5 with TRBJ1-1, with D unclear. The V and J ends lost 4 bases and 0 bases respectively, with 10 bases between them. The CDR3 contains 14 residues. Per the germline V gene, CDR1 is SGHKS and CDR2 is YYEKEE (reference sequence). The CDR3 sequence: CASSVASLNTEAFF. In DNA form, the CDR3 reads TGTGCCAGCAGCGTGGCGAGTCTGAACACTGAAGCTTTCTTT.

This chain links TRBV5-6 with TRBJ2-7; D is possibly TRBD1 (6 bases). Germline assignment: CDR1 SGHDT and CDR2 YYEEEE. CDR3 length: 15 residues. Trimming took off 2 bases at V and 3 bases at J, with 15 bases between the two ends. This chain's CDR3 is CASSFVNRVNYEQYF. The CDR3 nucleotides are TGTGCCAGCAGCTTTGTAAACAGGGTGAACTACGAGCAGTACTTC.

V gene TRBV5-1 combines with J gene TRBJ1-2, with unresolved D. With 4 bases removed from V and 2 bases from J, the gap between germline ends came to 9 bases. The CDR3 covers 13 residues. The germline V gene has CDR1 SGHRS and CDR2 YFSETQ. As DNA, the CDR3 is TGCGCCAGCAGCAACCCGGGAAACTATGGCTACACCTTC. This codes for CASSNPGNYGYTF.

CDR3 in DNA: TGTGCCAGCAGCAAAACTAGAAATCCAGATACGCAGTATTTT. Translated: CASSKTRNPDTQYF. V usage is TRBV7-2 and J usage is TRBJ2-3; maybe TRBD2 (5 bases). V was clipped by 5 bases and J by 4 bases, with 13 bases between them. Germline CDR1 and CDR2: SGHTA and FQGNSA. The CDR3 sequence is 14 residues long.

The chain couples TRBV27 to TRBJ1-2; a possible D gene is TRBD1 (6 bases). The V gene lost 8 bases and the J gene lost 3 bases, with 16 bases spanning the gap. The CDR3 totals 14 residues. Germline V gene sequence: CDR1 MNHEY, CDR2 SMNVEV (reference sequence). The CDR3 region is CASRLHRAHYGYTF. The CDR3 DNA sequence: TGTGCCAGCCGCCTGCACAGGGCTCACTATGGCTACACCTTC.

This chain connects TRBV28 to TRBJ1-5; D is ambiguous. Germline loops: CDR1 MDHEN, CDR2 SYDVKM. The CDR3 loop spans 15 amino acids. The germline V and J ends were trimmed by 8 bases and 0 bases, with 14 bases remaining between them. DNA for the CDR3: TGTGCCAGCGCCGTAGAAGCACTTAGCAATCAGCCCCAGCATTTT. Its protein product is CASAVEALSNQPQHF.

The chain carries TRBV10-3 and TRBJ2-3; TRBD2 matches 7 bases. J gave up 2 bases and V 5 bases, and 4 bases lay outside the gene matches. CDR1 and CDR2 from the germline V gene are ENHRY and SYGVKD. This CDR3 has 14 amino acids. The DNA for the CDR3 is TGTGCCATCAGTCTGGGGACTAACACAGATACGCAGTATTTT. Translation: CAISLGTNTDTQYF.

With respect to this clone: Additional DNA sequences in this sample encode the identical CDR3. The J gene is TRBJ1-1, the V gene TRBV3-1 (or the pseudogene TRBV3-2); perhaps TRBD1 as D (6 bases). From germline, CDR1 is LGHDT and CDR2 YNNKEL (reference sequence). CDR3 length: 15 residues. Deletions cut 0 bases from V and 1 base from J, with 9 bases between. The CDR3 bases are TGTGCCAGCAGCCAAGAGGGGGGGGCGAACACTGAAGCTTTCTTT. Its protein is CASSQEGGANTEAFF.

The gene calls are TRBV2 and TRBJ2-7; possibly TRBD2 for D (6 bases). CDR3 length: 14 residues. V lost 2 bases to trimming and J lost 5 bases, with 13 bases between them. Looked up from germline, CDR1 is SNHLY and CDR2 is FYNNEI. The CDR3 DNA reads TGTGCCAGCAGTGAATGGAGGGCAGGGAACGAGCAGTACTTC. Translation: CASSEWRAGNEQYF.

The chain employs TRBV19 and TRBJ1-2; D possibly corresponds to TRBD1 (5 bases). V gave up 2 bases and J gave up 0 bases, with 7 bases separating them. Germline V gene lookup returns CDR1 LNHDA and CDR2 SQIVND (reference sequence). This CDR3 has 14 residues. CDR3 DNA sequence: TGTGCCAGTAGTATACAACAGGCTAACTATGGCTACACCTTC. It specifies CASSIQQANYGYTF.

The chain recombines TRBV6-5 with TRBJ2-2, with D tentatively TRBD2 (5 bases). The CDR3 has 13 residues. In germline, CDR1 is MNHEY, CDR2 SVGAGI. V lost 6 bases and J 4 bases, leaving 9 bases between the germline ends. The CDR3 is CASRASSTGELFF. In DNA, the CDR3 is TGTGCCAGCAGAGCTAGCAGCACCGGGGAGCTGTTTTTT.

This chain joins TRBV5-6 and TRBJ2-3; D might be TRBD1 (8 bases). Per the germline V gene, CDR1 is SGHDT and CDR2 is YYEEEE. The CDR3 sequence is 16 residues long. V lost 4 bases and J 3 bases, leaving 18 bases between the germline ends. The CDR3 region is CASSPTGGGRTDTQYF. The DNA of the CDR3 is TGTGCCAGCAGCCCAACAGGGGGGGGGCGTACAGATACGCAGTATTTT.

The chain recombines TRBV11-3 with TRBJ2-5, with D maybe TRBD2 (5 bases). The CDR3 has 17 amino acids. Looked up from germline, CDR1 is SGHNT and CDR2 is YENEEA. V was pared by 5 bases and J by 2 bases, with 21 bases between. CDR3 sequence (DNA): TGTGCCAGCAGCCTACGGGGTTCCCTTCCGAATCAAGAGACCCAGTACTTC. It translates to CASSLRGSLPNQETQYF.

The rearrangement links TRBV7-6 to TRBJ1-1; D is possibly TRBD1 (5 bases). This CDR3 comprises 16 residues. V was trimmed by 5 bases and J by 0 bases, leaving 16 bases between them. Germline CDR1 and CDR2: SGHVS and FNYEAQ. CDR3 protein: CASSQAGGALNTEAFF. CDR3 nucleotides: TGTGCCAGCAGCCAAGCCGGAGGGGCCTTGAACACTGAAGCTTTCTTT.

V is TRBV11-2 and J is TRBJ1-1; 7 nucleotides line up with TRBD1. V lost 5 bases and J lost 1; bases outside the gene matches: 7. Germline V lookup: CDR1 SGHAT, CDR2 FQNNGV. The CDR3 is 15 residues long. CDR3 bases: TGTGCCAGCAGCGCAAGACAGGGATGGAACACTGAAGCTTTCTTT. Translating it yields CASSARQGWNTEAFF.

The chain joins TRBV9 to TRBJ1-1; tentatively, D is TRBD1 (6 bases). Trimming shortened V by 0 bases and J by 2 bases, and 11 bases separated the two germline ends. CDR3 length equals 15 residues. Germline V gene sequence: CDR1 SGDLS, CDR2 YYNGEE. The CDR3 DNA is TGTGCCAGCAGCGTAGGGGGAGGGGGAAACACTGAAGCTTTCTTT. Protein: CASSVGGGGNTEAFF.

The chain combines TRBV7-9 with TRBJ2-3; 11 bases match TRBD2. Germline V gene data show CDR1 as SEHNR and CDR2 as FQNEAQ (reference sequence). The CDR3 consists of 17 residues. With V trimmed by 2 bases and J by 4 bases, 8 bases remained unmatched. DNA of the CDR3: TGTGCCAGCAGCTTATCCGTTAGCGGGGGGGACGCAGATACGCAGTATTTT. Amino acids: CASSLSVSGGDADTQYF.

The genes are TRBV7-9 and TRBJ2-3; TRBD1 might be the D (6 bases). CDR1 is SEHNR and CDR2 is FQNEAQ in the germline V gene (reference sequence). The CDR3 is made up of 16 amino acids. Trimming shortened V by 0 bases and J by 4 bases, and 14 bases separated the two germline ends. The CDR3 loop is CASSLAQGSWADTQYF. For the CDR3, the DNA is TGTGCCAGCAGCTTAGCACAGGGTAGTTGGGCAGATACGCAGTATTTT.

The chain combines TRBV9 with TRBJ1-2, with no clear D. Germline-derived CDR1 and CDR2 are SGDLS and YYNGEE. The CDR3 runs to 13 residues. The V and J ends lost 0 bases and 2 bases respectively, with 5 bases between them. The CDR3 DNA sequence: TGTGCCAGCAGCGTAGTCTTCAACTATGGCTACACCTTC. Protein: CASSVVFNYGYTF.

V gene TRBV28 combines with J gene TRBJ2-3; 10 bases map to TRBD1. The CDR3 covers 16 residues. Germline lookup yields CDR1 MDHEN and CDR2 SYDVKM. Trimming removed 7 bases from V and 5 bases from J; junction bases left unmatched: 12. CDR3 sequence: CASTSRGTGALDTQYF. The CDR3 DNA reads TGTGCCAGCACTTCCAGGGGGACAGGGGCTCTAGATACGCAGTATTTT.

This chain connects TRBV5-1 to TRBJ1-3; D is ambiguous. This CDR3 spans 15 amino acids. The V gene lost 1 base and the J gene lost 2 bases, with 10 bases spanning the gap. In germline, CDR1 is SGHRS, CDR2 YFSETQ. This chain's CDR3 is CASSLTRLPGNTIYF. CDR3 DNA sequence: TGCGCCAGCAGCTTGACTCGGTTGCCTGGAAACACCATATATTTT.

The chain carries TRBV3-1 (or the pseudogene TRBV3-2) and TRBJ1-1, with D maybe TRBD1 (5 bases). The CDR3 contains 14 residues. V shed 0 bases and J shed 7 bases, with 12 bases lying between them. Germline lookup yields CDR1 LGHDT and CDR2 YNNKEL (reference sequence). CDR3 loop: CASSQESRGGEAFF. CDR3 bases: TGTGCCAGCAGCCAAGAGAGCCGGGGGGGTGAAGCTTTCTTT.